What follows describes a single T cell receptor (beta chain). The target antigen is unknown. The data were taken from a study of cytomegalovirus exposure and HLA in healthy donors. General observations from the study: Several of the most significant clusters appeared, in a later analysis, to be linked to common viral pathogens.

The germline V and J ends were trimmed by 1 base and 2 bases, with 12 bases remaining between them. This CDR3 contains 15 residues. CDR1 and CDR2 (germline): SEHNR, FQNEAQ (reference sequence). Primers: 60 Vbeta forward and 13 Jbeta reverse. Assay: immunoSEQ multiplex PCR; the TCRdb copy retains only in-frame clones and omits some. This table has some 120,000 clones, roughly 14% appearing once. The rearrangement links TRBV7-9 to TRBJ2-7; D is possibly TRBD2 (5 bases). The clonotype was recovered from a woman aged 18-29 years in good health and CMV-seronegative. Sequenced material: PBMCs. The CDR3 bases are TGTGCCAGCAGCTTAGGGGTAGCGTCCGCCTACGAGCAGTACTTC. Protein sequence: CASSLGVASAYEQYF.